Presented here are 11 T cell receptor beta chains from one specimen sequenced in a study of long-term antiretroviral therapy in people with HIV. The authors ran the immunoSEQ assay, v3.0, at survey level. Profiling relied on immunoSEQ multiplex PCR, and the TCRdb table lists in-frame clones only, not all of them. The sample holds fewer than 35,000 clones; approximately 78% are singletons and the top ten take around 13%. Sequenced material: unsorted PBMCs, taken 2.9 years after starting antiretroviral therapy. Receptors originate from a man aged 50 to 60 with HIV.

This sequence joins TRBV28 and TRBJ2-7; D not resolved. The CDR3 has 14 residues. V lost 2 bases and J lost 7, with 15 bases in between. Germline V gene sequence: CDR1 MDHEN, CDR2 SYDVKM. The CDR3 region has the DNA TGTGCCAGCAGTTTACTTGTTACACAACTGGAGCAGTACTTC. Protein product: CASSLLVTQLEQYF.

This clone was seen a single time. This sequence joins TRBV30 and TRBJ2-3, with TRBD1 matching 7 bases. The length of the CDR3 is 15 residues. J gave up 3 bases and V 0 bases, and 6 bases lay outside the gene matches. Looked up from germline, CDR1 is GTSNPN and CDR2 is SVGIG (reference sequence). CDR3 nucleotides: TGTGCCTGGAGTGTCGCGACAGGGTGGACAGATACGCAGTATTTT. The encoded protein is CAWSVATGWTDTQYF.

This clone came up once. This rearrangement joins TRBV6-1 to TRBJ2-7, with D possibly being TRBD2 (6 bases). The CDR3 contains 15 residues. Germline-derived CDR1 and CDR2 are MNHNS and SASEGT. Trimming shortened V by 0 bases and J by 1 base, and 10 bases separated the two germline ends. The CDR3: CASSEAREVSYEQYF. Written as DNA, the CDR3 is TGTGCCAGCAGTGAAGCGAGGGAGGTTTCCTACGAGCAGTACTTC.

The chain employs TRBV11-2 and TRBJ2-3; D may be TRBD1 (5 bases). The CDR3 runs to 13 residues. In germline, CDR1 is SGHAT, CDR2 FQNNGV. CDR3 amino acids: CATGTTDSDTQYF. Written as DNA, the CDR3 is TGTGCTACAGGAACTACAGATTCAGATACGCAGTATTTT.

The gene calls are TRBV4-1 and TRBJ2-3; D uncertain. V was clipped by 4 bases and J by 2 bases, with 7 bases between them. The CDR3 length is 13 residues. Germline-derived CDR1 and CDR2 are MGHRA and YSYEKL. The CDR3 coding sequence is TGCGCCAGCAGCCTCTGGGCCACAGATACGCAGTATTTT. Protein product: CASSLWATDTQYF.

This chain connects TRBV15 to TRBJ2-1; D gene unclear. Germline lookup yields CDR1 LNHNV and CDR2 YYDKDF (reference sequence). Deletions cut 5 bases from V and 0 bases from J, with 17 bases between. CDR3 length equals 17 residues. Written as DNA, the CDR3 is TGTGCCACCAGCCCCTCGGGTATACAGACCTCCTACAATGAGCAGTTCTTC. This encodes CATSPSGIQTSYNEQFF.

The chain has TRBV7-2 and TRBJ2-1, with 7 bases aligning to TRBD1. Germline V lookup: CDR1 SGHTA, CDR2 FQGNSA. The trim removed 5 bases at V and 5 bases at J, leaving 6 bases unmatched. The CDR3 spans 14 residues. CDR3 loop: CASSVDRVHNEQFF. Here the CDR3 DNA reads TGTGCCAGCAGCGTAGACAGGGTCCACAATGAGCAGTTCTTC.

The chain joins TRBV28 to TRBJ1-1; 8 bases map to TRBD1. Germline CDR1 is MDHEN and CDR2 is SYDVKM. The CDR3 contains 14 residues. The J segment lost 4 bases and the V segment lost 5 bases, leaving 6 bases of the junction unmatched. CDR3 bases: TGTGCCAGCAGTCCAGGGGGCCGCAGCACTGAAGCTTTCTTT. It is translated as CASSPGGRSTEAFF.

This chain joins TRBV7-2 and TRBJ2-3, with D perhaps matching TRBD1 or TRBD2 (5 bases each). Germline V gene lookup returns CDR1 SGHTA and CDR2 FQGNSA. The V end was cut by 5 bases, the J end by 3 bases, with 15 bases between. This CDR3 comprises 15 residues. This CDR3 is CASSSRRGVTDTQYF. CDR3 DNA sequence: TGTGCCAGCAGCAGTAGAAGAGGGGTTACAGATACGCAGTATTTT.

This clone is a singleton in its sample. The V and J genes are TRBV4-1 and TRBJ2-1; D is perhaps TRBD2 (7 bases). The V and J ends lost 1 base and 6 bases respectively, with 10 bases between them. The CDR3 runs to 14 residues. From germline, CDR1 is MGHRA and CDR2 YSYEKL. CDR3 region: CASSQVGGANEQFF. CDR3 DNA: TGCGCCAGCAGCCAAGTAGGGGGGGCCAATGAGCAGTTCTTC.

This rearrangement joins TRBV10-3 to TRBJ2-7, with D perhaps matching TRBD1 (6 bases). This CDR3 has 14 amino acids. V lost 3 bases and J 1 base, leaving 10 bases between the germline ends. The V gene's germline CDR1 is ENHRY and CDR2 SYGVKD. The CDR3: CAISDGTQSYEQYF. CDR3 DNA sequence: TGTGCCATCAGTGACGGGACACAATCCTACGAGCAGTACTTC.